This TCR beta chain stems from a study of beta chain features in type 1 diabetes. Reverse transcription of all isolated RNA meant that expressed TCRB transcripts were sequenced. The table came from immunoSEQ multiplex PCR; TCRdb's copy has only in-frame clones and leaves some out. Here the sample spans about 320,000 clones, 14% being singletons. This CDR3 is built from 15 residues. Per germline, CDR1 KGHSH and CDR2 LQKENI. V gave up 1 base and J gave up 6 bases, with 13 bases separating them. This TCR derives from a man younger than 45 in good health. Sequenced: central memory CD4+ T cells from blood. The chain is built from TRBV18 and TRBJ2-1; no reliable D call. CDR3: CASSPQLDRGNEQFF. The CDR3 DNA reads TGTGCCAGCTCACCACAATTGGACCGCGGCAATGAGCAGTTCTTC.